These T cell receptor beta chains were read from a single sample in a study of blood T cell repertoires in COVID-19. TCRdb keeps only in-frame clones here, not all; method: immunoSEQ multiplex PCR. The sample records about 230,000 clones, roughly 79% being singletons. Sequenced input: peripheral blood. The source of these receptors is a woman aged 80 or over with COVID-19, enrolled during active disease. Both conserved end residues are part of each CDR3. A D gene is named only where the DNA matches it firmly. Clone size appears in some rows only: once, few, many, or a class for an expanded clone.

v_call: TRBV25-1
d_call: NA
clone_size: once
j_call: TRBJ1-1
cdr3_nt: TGTGCCAGCAGTGACCCCAGGGAGGAGAACACTGAAGCTTTCTTT
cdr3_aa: CASSDPREENTEAFF

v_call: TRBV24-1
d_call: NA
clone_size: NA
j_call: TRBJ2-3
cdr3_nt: TGTGCCACCAGTGTGGGGCGGACCACAGATACGCAGTATTTT
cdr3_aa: CATSVGRTTDTQYF

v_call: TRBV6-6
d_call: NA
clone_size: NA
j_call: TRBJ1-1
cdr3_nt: TGTGCCAGCAGTCGATCGGGAGACACTGAAGCTTTCTTT
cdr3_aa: CASSRSGDTEAFF

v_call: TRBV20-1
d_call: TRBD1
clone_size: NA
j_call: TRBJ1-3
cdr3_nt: TGCAGTGCTAGAGGACAGGGAACCATATATTTT
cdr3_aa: CSARGQGTIYF

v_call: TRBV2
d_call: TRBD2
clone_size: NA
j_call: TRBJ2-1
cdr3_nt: TGTGCCAGCGATAGGCTAGTCGGGAGGAATGAGCAGTTCTTC
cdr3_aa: CASDRLVGRNEQFF

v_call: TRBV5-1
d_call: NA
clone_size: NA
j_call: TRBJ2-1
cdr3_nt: TGCGCCAGCAGCCGGAGGACTGGAACGAGCAATGAGCAGTTCTTC
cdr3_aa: CASSRRTGTSNEQFF

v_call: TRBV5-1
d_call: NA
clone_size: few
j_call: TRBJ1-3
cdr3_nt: TGCGCCAGCACCTCCGGGGATGTCTCTGGAAACACCATATATTTT
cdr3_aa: CASTSGDVSGNTIYF

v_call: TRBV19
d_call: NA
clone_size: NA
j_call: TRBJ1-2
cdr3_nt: TGTGCCAGTAGTATCCCGAGGCCGCACTATGGCTACACCTTC
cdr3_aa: CASSIPRPHYGYTF

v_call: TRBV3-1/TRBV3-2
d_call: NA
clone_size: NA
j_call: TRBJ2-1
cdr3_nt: TGTGCCAGCAGCCAAGATGTGAACTATCCCGCTCTGGAGCAGTTCTTC
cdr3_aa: CASSQDVNYPALEQFF

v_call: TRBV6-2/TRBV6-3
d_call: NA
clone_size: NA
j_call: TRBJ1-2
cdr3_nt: TGTGCCAGCAGTTACGGCAACTATGGCTACACCTTC
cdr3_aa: CASSYGNYGYTF

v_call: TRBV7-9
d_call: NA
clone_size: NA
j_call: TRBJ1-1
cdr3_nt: TGTGCCAGCAGCTCGGGGGGGTCTGAAGCTTTCTTT
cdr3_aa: CASSSGGSEAFF

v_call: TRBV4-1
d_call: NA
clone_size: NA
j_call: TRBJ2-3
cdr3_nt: TGCGCCAGCAGCCATAACGGGGATCCCACAGATACGCAGTATTTT
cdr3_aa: CASSHNGDPTDTQYF

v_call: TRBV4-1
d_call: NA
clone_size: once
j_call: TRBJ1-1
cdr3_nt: TGCGCCAGCAGCCCCACAGGGCAGGGCATGAACACTGAAGCTTTCTTT
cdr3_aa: CASSPTGQGMNTEAFF

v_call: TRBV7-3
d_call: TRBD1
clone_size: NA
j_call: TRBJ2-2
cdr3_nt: TGTGCCAGCAGCCCAAATCCGGGACAGTTGGTAACCGGGGAGCTGTTTTTT
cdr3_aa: CASSPNPGQLVTGELFF

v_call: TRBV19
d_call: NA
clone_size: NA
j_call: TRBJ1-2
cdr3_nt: TGTGCCAGTAGCCCCCCGGACAAGTCCTATGGCTACACCTTC
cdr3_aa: CASSPPDKSYGYTF

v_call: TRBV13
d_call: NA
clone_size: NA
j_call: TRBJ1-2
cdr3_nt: TGTGCCAGCAGCACCTCCCCAGGGGTTACGGGGCGTAACTATGGCTACACCTTC
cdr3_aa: CASSTSPGVTGRNYGYTF

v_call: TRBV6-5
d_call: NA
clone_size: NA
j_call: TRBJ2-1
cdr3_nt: TGTGCCAGCAGCAGGGCCACCTACAATGAGCAGTTCTTC
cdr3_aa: CASSRATYNEQFF

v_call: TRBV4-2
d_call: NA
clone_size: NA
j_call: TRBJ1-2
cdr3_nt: TGTGCCAGCAGCCAAGAACGGTACTATGGCTACACCTTC
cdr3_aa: CASSQERYYGYTF

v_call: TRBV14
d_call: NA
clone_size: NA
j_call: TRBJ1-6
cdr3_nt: TGTGCCAGCAGCCAGAGAGCAGGGTACTCACCCCTCCACTTT
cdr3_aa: CASSQRAGYSPLHF

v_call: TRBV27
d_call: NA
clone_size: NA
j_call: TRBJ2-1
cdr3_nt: TGTGCCAGCAGAAGGGAGACCTACAATGAGCAGTTCTTC
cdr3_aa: CASRRETYNEQFF

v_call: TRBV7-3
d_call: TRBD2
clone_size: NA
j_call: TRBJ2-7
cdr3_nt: TGTGCCAGCAGCCCAACTAGCGGGTCCTACGAGCAGTACTTC
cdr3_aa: CASSPTSGSYEQYF

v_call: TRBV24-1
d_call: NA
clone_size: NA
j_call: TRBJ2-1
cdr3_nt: TGTGCCACCAGTCGGGGACTGTTCAATGAGCAGTTCTTC
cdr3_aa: CATSRGLFNEQFF

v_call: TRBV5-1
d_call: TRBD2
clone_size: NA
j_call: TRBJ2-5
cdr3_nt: TGCGCCAGCAGCTTTACTGCGGGAGCGAGACAAGAGACCCAGTACTTC
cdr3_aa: CASSFTAGARQETQYF

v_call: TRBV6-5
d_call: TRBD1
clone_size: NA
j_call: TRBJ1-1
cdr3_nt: TGTGCCAGCGGGGACAGGGACTACACTGAAGCTTTCTTT
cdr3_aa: CASGDRDYTEAFF

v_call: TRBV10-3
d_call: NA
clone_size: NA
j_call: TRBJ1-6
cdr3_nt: TGTGCCATCAGTGAGGGTGGGGGCCATAATTCACCCCTCCACTTT
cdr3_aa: CAISEGGGHNSPLHF

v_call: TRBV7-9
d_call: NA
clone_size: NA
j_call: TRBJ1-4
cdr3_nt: TGTGCCAGCAGCTTAGGACAGCTGGTAAATGAAAAACTGTTTTTT
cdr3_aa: CASSLGQLVNEKLFF

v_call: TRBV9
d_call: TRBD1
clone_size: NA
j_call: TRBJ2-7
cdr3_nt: TGTGCCAGCAGCCCCCGGGACAGGTTCGACGAGCAGTACTTC
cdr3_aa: CASSPRDRFDEQYF

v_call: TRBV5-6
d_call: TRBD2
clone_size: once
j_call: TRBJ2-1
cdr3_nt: TGTGCCAGCAGCTTAGATGGGCGGGGGAGGTACAATGAGCAGTTCTTC
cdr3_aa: CASSLDGRGRYNEQFF

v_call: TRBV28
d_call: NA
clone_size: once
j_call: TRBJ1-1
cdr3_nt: TGTGCCAGCAGTTTGGCTCGCGCTTGGACTCGGGGGAGAACTGAAGCTTTCTTT
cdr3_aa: CASSLARAWTRGRTEAFF

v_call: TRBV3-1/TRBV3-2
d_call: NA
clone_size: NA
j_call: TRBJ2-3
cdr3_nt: TGTGCCAGCAGCCAAGGACGGCTAGCGCTTAGCACAGATACGCAGTATTTT
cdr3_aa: CASSQGRLALSTDTQYF

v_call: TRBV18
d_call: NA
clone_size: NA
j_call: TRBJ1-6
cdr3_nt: TGTGCCAGCTCACAGGACGGGAGTAATTCACCCCTCCACTTT
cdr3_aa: CASSQDGSNSPLHF

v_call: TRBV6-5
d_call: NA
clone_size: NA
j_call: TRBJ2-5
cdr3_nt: TGTGCCAGCAGGATCGGTGTCAGGGAGACCCAGTACTTC
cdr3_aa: CASRIGVRETQYF

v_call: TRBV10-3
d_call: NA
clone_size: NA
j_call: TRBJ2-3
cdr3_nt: TGTGCCATCAGTGAGGGTGGGGCCCCAGATACGCAGTATTTT
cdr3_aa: CAISEGGAPDTQYF

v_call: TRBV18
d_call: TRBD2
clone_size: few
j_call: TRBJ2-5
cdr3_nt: TGTGCCAGCTCACCGAGAAAGACAGCGGGGGCGTCGGAGACCCAGTACTTC
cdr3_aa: CASSPRKTAGASETQYF

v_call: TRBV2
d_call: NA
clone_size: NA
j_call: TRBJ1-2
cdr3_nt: TGTGCCAGCAGCCAACAGGGAATGTATGGCTACACCTTC
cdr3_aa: CASSQQGMYGYTF

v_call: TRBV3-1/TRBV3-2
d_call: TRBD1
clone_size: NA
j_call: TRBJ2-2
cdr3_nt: TGTGCCAGCAGCCCTAGAGACAGGGGAGCGGCCGGGGAGCTGTTTTTT
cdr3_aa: CASSPRDRGAAGELFF

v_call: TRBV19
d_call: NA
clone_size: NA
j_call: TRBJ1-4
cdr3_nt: TGTGCCAGTATCGGACAGCCCGAAAAACTGTTTTTT
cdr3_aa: CASIGQPEKLFF

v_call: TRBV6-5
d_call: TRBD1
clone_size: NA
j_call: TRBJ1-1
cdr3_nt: TGTGCCAGCAGTTCGGGACAGGGCGAAGCTTTCTTT
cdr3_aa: CASSSGQGEAFF

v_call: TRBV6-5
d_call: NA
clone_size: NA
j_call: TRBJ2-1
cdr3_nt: TGTGCCAGCAGTTACGTCGGACTAGGGGGCAATGAGCAGTTCTTC
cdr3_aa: CASSYVGLGGNEQFF

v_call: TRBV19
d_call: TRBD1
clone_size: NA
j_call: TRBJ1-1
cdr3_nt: TGTGCCAGTAGGATCGACAGGGGGCGGACTGAAGCTTTCTTT
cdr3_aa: CASRIDRGRTEAFF

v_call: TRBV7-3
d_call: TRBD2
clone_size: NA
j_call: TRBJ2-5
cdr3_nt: TGTGCCAGCAGCGCCCGGACTAGCGAGACCCAGTACTTC
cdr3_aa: CASSARTSETQYF

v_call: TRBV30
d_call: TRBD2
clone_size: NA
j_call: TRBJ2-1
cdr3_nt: TGTGCCTGGATCCGGGGAGGGGAGCAGTTCTTC
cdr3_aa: CAWIRGGEQFF

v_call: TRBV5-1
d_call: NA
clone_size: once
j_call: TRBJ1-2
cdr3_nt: TGCGCCAGCAGCTCTGGCCGTCCCTATGGCTACACCTTC
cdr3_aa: CASSSGRPYGYTF

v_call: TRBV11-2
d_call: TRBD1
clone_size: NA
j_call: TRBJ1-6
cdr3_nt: TGTGCCAGCAGCTTAGGCGGACAGGGAAGCTCACCCCTCCACTTT
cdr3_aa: CASSLGGQGSSPLHF

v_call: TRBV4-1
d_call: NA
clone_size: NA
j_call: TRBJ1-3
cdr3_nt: TGCGCCAGCAGCCAAGTCCCGGGTATAGCTGGAAACACCATATATTTT
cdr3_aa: CASSQVPGIAGNTIYF

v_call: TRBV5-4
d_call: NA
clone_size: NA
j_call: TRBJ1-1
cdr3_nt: TGTGCCAGCAGTCTGGAGATTGGGAACACTGAAGCTTTCTTT
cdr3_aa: CASSLEIGNTEAFF